This T cell receptor beta chain was sequenced in a study of OX40 agonist ivuxolimab in advanced cancers. Across the study: Past anti-PD-1, anti-PD-L1 or anti-CTLA-4 therapy was accepted, and roughly 40% had received some.

Profiling relied on immunoSEQ multiplex PCR, and the TCRdb table lists in-frame clones only, not all of them. The sample contains 90,000 or so clones, roughly 89% of which appear only once. Study-wide findings and caveats: Compared with CD4+, CD8+ T cells on average had more expanded clones.

For this clone: Antigen specificity is unknown.

CDR3 length: 16 residues. Germline V gene lookup returns CDR1 SGHTA and CDR2 FQGNSA. Trimming cost V 4 bases and J 2 bases; bases outside gene matches: 8. This material consisted of CD4+ or CD8+ T cells sorted from blood, taken in a trial of the OX40 agonist ivuxolimab. This clonotype was obtained from an adult with an advanced solid tumor such as melanoma, head and neck, liver or kidney cancer. V and J are TRBV7-2 and TRBJ2-7, with 10 bases fitting TRBD2. The CDR3 here is CASSSGTSASPYEQYF. The CDR3 bases are TGTGCCAGCAGCTCCGGGACTAGCGCAAGCCCCTACGAGCAGTACTTC.